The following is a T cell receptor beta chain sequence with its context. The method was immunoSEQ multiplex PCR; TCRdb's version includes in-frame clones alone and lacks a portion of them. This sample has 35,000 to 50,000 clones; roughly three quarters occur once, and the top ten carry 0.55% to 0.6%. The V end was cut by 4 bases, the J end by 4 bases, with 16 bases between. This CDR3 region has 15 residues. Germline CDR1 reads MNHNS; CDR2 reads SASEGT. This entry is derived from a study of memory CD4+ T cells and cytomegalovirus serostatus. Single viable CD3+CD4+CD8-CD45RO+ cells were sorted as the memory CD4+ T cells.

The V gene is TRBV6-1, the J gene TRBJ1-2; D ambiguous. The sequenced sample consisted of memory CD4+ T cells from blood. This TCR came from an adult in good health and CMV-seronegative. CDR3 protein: CASSVSHGSVYGYTF. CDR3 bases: TGTGCCAGCAGTGTCTCACACGGATCGGTCTATGGCTACACCTTC.